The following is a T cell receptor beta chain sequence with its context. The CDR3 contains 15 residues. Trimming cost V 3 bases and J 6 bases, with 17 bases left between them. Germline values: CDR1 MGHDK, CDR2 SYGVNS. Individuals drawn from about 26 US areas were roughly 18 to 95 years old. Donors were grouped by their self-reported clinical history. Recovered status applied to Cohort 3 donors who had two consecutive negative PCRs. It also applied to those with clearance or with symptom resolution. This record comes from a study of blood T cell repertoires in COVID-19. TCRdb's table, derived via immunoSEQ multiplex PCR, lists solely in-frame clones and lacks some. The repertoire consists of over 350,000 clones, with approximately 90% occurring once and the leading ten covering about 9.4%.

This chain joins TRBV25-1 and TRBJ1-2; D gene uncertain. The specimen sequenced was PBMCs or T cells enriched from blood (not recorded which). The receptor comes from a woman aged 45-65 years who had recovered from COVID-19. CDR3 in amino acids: CASSDYAGKVNGYTF. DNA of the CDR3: TGTGCCAGCAGTGATTACGCGGGGAAAGTTAATGGCTACACCTTC.